The next 32 T cell receptor beta chains were all read from a single sample in a study of cytomegalovirus exposure and HLA in healthy donors. Measured with immunoSEQ multiplex PCR; TCRdb has only the in-frame clones, and not every one. Seen here are more than 95,000 clones, more than 85% observed once, and the top ten hold nearly 4.5%. Sequences were obtained from PBMCs. Receptor source: a man between 18 and 29 years old in good health and CMV-seropositive.

The chain employs TRBV27 and TRBJ1-1; 9 nucleotides match TRBD1. The CDR3 spans 14 residues. CDR1 is MNHEY and CDR2 is SMNVEV in the germline V gene (reference sequence). V shed 7 bases, J shed 2 bases, and the junction held 5 bases outside the gene matches. The DNA for the CDR3 is TGTGCCAGCACAATGACAGGGGGAAACACTGAAGCTTTCTTT. Translating gives CASTMTGGNTEAFF.

The genes are TRBV4-2 and TRBJ1-1; 8 nucleotides match TRBD1. The CDR3 length is 15 residues. Germline trimming cut 5 bases from V and 0 bases from J; bases unmatched to any gene: 5. Germline CDR1 and CDR2: LGHNA and YNFKEQ. The CDR3 coding sequence is TGTGCCAGCAGCGTAGGACAGGGAATGAACACTGAAGCTTTCTTT. Protein: CASSVGQGMNTEAFF.

V and J are TRBV6-4 and TRBJ1-2, with a possible D match to TRBD1 (5 bases). CDR1 MRHNA and CDR2 SNTAGT come from the germline V gene. V lost 4 bases to trimming and J lost 8 bases, with 26 bases between them. CDR3 length: 17 amino acids. CDR3 amino acids: CASSGGVGTSSLQGYTF. In nucleotides, the CDR3 is TGTGCCAGCAGTGGGGGGGTCGGGACTTCAAGCCTACAGGGCTACACCTTC.

This sequence joins TRBV6-6 and TRBJ2-7; a possible D gene is TRBD2 (6 bases). The V end was cut by 2 bases, the J end by 7 bases, with 15 bases between. This CDR3 has 14 residues. Germline values: CDR1 MNHNY, CDR2 SVGAGI (reference sequence). CDR3 sequence: CASSYDGGTGEQYF. In DNA, the CDR3 is TGTGCCAGCAGTTACGACGGGGGTACCGGGGAGCAGTACTTC.

This clone appeared once. The chain carries TRBV6-1 and TRBJ2-7; D unresolved. Germline lookup yields CDR1 MNHNS and CDR2 SASEGT. V lost 4 bases and J lost 4, with 8 bases in between. CDR3 length: 12 amino acids. The CDR3 reads CASSVLEYEQYF. The CDR3 bases are TGTGCCAGCAGTGTACTGGAGTACGAGCAGTACTTC.

The rearrangement uses TRBV5-1 and TRBJ1-1, with a weak D call TRBD1 (5 bases). Per the germline V gene, CDR1 is SGHRS and CDR2 is YFSETQ. The CDR3 covers 15 residues. V lost 0 bases and J 1 base, leaving 10 bases between the germline ends. The CDR3 sequence: CASSLAGRANTEAFF. The CDR3 nucleotides read TGCGCCAGCAGCTTGGCCGGCAGGGCGAACACTGAAGCTTTCTTT. The variable domain in full, with the rest retrieved from reference TRBV5-1 and TRBJ1-1, is KAGVTQTPRYLIKTRGQQVTLSCSPISGHRSVSWYQQTPGQGLQFLFEYFSETQRNKGNFPGRFSGRQFSNSRSEMNVSTLELGDSALYLCASSLAGRANTEAFFGQGTRLTVV.

The chain recombines TRBV7-2 with TRBJ2-4; the D gene is possibly TRBD2 (5 bases). With 3 bases removed from V and 0 bases from J, the gap between germline ends came to 6 bases. From germline, CDR1 is SGHTA and CDR2 FQGNSA. The CDR3 length is 14 residues. CDR3 protein: CASSFGGAKNIQYF. CDR3 nucleotide sequence: TGTGCCAGCAGCTTCGGAGGAGCCAAAAACATTCAGTACTTC.

The V and J genes are TRBV27 and TRBJ1-3, with D unclear. Germline V gene lookup returns CDR1 MNHEY and CDR2 SMNVEV (reference sequence). The germline V and J ends were trimmed by 5 bases and 0 bases, with 8 bases remaining between them. The CDR3 runs to 14 residues. The CDR3 protein is CASSRVGSGNTIYF. The DNA for the CDR3 is TGTGCCAGCAGTCGAGTCGGCTCTGGAAACACCATATATTTT.

Here the CDR3 reads CASSVGFQGPATNEKLFF. For the CDR3, the DNA is TGTGCCAGCAGCGTAGGCTTTCAGGGCCCGGCAACTAATGAAAAACTGTTTTTT. The chain carries TRBV9 and TRBJ1-4, with D possibly being TRBD1 (5 bases). V lost 0 bases and J 0 bases, leaving 15 bases between the germline ends. The CDR3 spans 18 residues. Per the germline V gene, CDR1 is SGDLS and CDR2 is YYNGEE.

The chain joins TRBV27 to TRBJ1-6; D is perhaps TRBD1 (6 bases). The ends were cut back, 5 bases at V and 6 bases at J, with 14 bases in the middle. CDR3 length: 15 amino acids. Germline values: CDR1 MNHEY, CDR2 SMNVEV (reference sequence). The CDR3 bases are TGTGCCAGCAGTGCGAACAGGGAGCCTAATTCACCCCTCCACTTT. Encoded protein: CASSANREPNSPLHF.

The chain joins TRBV19 to TRBJ1-5; D is undetermined. The CDR3 extends over 10 amino acids. Trimming cost V 3 bases and J 10 bases, with 4 bases left between them. Germline V gene data show CDR1 as LNHDA and CDR2 as SQIVND (reference sequence). The CDR3 DNA is TGTGCCAGTAGTATCAATCCCCAGCATTTT. It translates to CASSINPQHF.

The chain has TRBV6-5 and TRBJ2-7; 10 positions agree with TRBD1. V lost 5 bases, J lost 4 bases, and 5 bases stayed unmatched. The V gene's germline CDR1 is MNHEY and CDR2 SVGAGI. This CDR3 spans 14 amino acids. The CDR3 here is CASSPPGQGYEQYF. CDR3 DNA: TGTGCCAGCAGTCCCCCGGGACAGGGGTACGAGCAGTACTTC.

The chain carries TRBV19 and TRBJ2-5; unclear D gene. The CDR3 is 15 residues long. Trimming cost V 3 bases and J 2 bases, with 13 bases left between them. Per the germline V gene, CDR1 is LNHDA and CDR2 is SQIVND (reference sequence). The CDR3 DNA reads as TGTGCCAGTAGTATTGCGGCAGTGAGACAAGAGACCCAGTACTTC. Its translation is CASSIAAVRQETQYF.

CDR3: CATSEAVRHTEAFF. The DNA for the CDR3 is TGTGCCACCAGCGAGGCGGTAAGGCACACTGAAGCTTTCTTT. This sequence joins TRBV15 and TRBJ1-1; D unresolved. This CDR3 spans 14 amino acids. The germline gives CDR1 LNHNV, CDR2 YYDKDF (reference sequence). The V end was cut by 5 bases, the J end by 3 bases, with 13 bases between.

This chain uses TRBV4-1 with TRBJ2-1, with TRBD2 matching 12 bases. The CDR3 covers 17 residues. In germline, CDR1 is MGHRA, CDR2 YSYEKL. The V gene end was trimmed by 0 bases and the J gene end by 5 bases; junction bases not matched to a gene: 5. The CDR3 DNA is TGCGCCAGCAGCCAAGATTGGCTAGCGGGGGGGGACAATGAGCAGTTCTTC. It specifies CASSQDWLAGGDNEQFF.

This chain connects TRBV19 to TRBJ2-5, with 11 bases aligning to TRBD1. Germline V gives CDR1 LNHDA, CDR2 SQIVND (reference sequence). The ends lost 8 bases at V and 5 bases at J; junction bases unmatched: 10. The CDR3 spans 15 residues. The CDR3 DNA sequence: TGTGCCAGTGCCGCCACGGACAGGGGGCAGGAGACCCAGTACTTC. It translates to CASAATDRGQETQYF.

The chain links TRBV27 to TRBJ1-3; D not resolved. Trimming took 5 bases from V and 0 from J, leaving 11 bases between them. CDR3 length: 15 amino acids. CDR1 and CDR2 from the germline V gene are MNHEY and SMNVEV (reference sequence). Here the CDR3 reads CASSPQYLSGNTIYF. The CDR3 DNA sequence: TGTGCCAGCAGTCCACAGTACCTCTCTGGAAACACCATATATTTT.

This chain connects TRBV4-1 to TRBJ2-7; TRBD2 matches at 7 bases. The CDR3 is 16 amino acids. Germline loops: CDR1 MGHRA, CDR2 YSYEKL. V lost 0 bases and J lost 2; bases outside the gene matches: 7. CDR3 residues: CASSQDGAGTTYEQYF. The CDR3 nucleotides are TGCGCCAGCAGCCAAGATGGAGCGGGGACCACCTACGAGCAGTACTTC.

CDR3 sequence reads: CASYGTEENTIYF. The CDR3 nucleotides read TGTGCCAGTTACGGGACAGAAGAAAACACCATATATTTT. The chain is built from TRBV2 and TRBJ1-3; 7 bases agree with TRBD1. The CDR3 is 13 amino acids. J was trimmed by 6 bases and V by 9 bases; bases with no gene match: 8. Germline CDR1 SNHLY, CDR2 FYNNEI.

This chain uses TRBV15 with TRBJ2-3, with TRBD2 matching over 7 bases. Germline loops: CDR1 LNHNV, CDR2 YYDKDF (reference sequence). The V segment lost 0 bases and the J segment 1 base; nucleotides outside the gene matches: 1. The CDR3 sequence is 15 residues long. CDR3 loop: CATSRDRGGTDTQYF. CDR3 DNA sequence: TGTGCCACCAGCAGAGATCGGGGGGGCACAGATACGCAGTATTTT.

This sequence joins TRBV6-5 and TRBJ1-1; maybe TRBD1 (5 bases). This CDR3 is 14 amino acids long. Germline CDR1 is MNHEY and CDR2 is SVGAGI. Trimming removed 3 bases from V and 4 bases from J, with 12 bases in between. CDR3 in amino acids: CASSYKGRGTEAFF. In DNA form, the CDR3 reads TGTGCCAGCAGTTATAAGGGGCGAGGCACTGAAGCTTTCTTT.

The chain has TRBV5-8 and TRBJ2-1, with D perhaps matching TRBD1 (5 bases). Germline CDR1 reads SGHTS; CDR2 reads YDEGEE. Trimming took 3 bases from V and 0 from J, leaving 10 bases between them. The CDR3 spans 15 residues. The CDR3 protein is CASSSRVFSYNEQFF. The CDR3 coding sequence is TGTGCCAGCAGCTCCAGGGTTTTCTCCTACAATGAGCAGTTCTTC.

The J gene is TRBJ2-2, the V gene TRBV6-5; possibly TRBD2 for D (6 bases). This CDR3 region has 15 residues. From germline, CDR1 is MNHEY and CDR2 SVGAGI. Trimming pared 0 bases from V and 5 bases from J, leaving 10 bases between. The CDR3 spells CASSYSDSGTGELFF. DNA of the CDR3: TGTGCCAGCAGTTACTCGGATAGCGGAACCGGGGAGCTGTTTTTT.

In regard to this clone: Relative to the germline gene, one junction end is altered; a read error may explain this. The chain employs TRBV7-9 and TRBJ1-6; D is unclear. Per germline, CDR1 SEHNR and CDR2 FQNEAQ (reference sequence). CDR3 size: 14 residues. The CDR3 nucleotides read TGTGCCAGCAGCTTACCCTCCGATAATTCACCCCTCCACTTT. This codes for CASSLPSDNSPLHF.

Only one count was recorded for this clone. The chain couples TRBV30 to TRBJ2-7, with D perhaps matching TRBD1 (6 bases). Looked up from germline, CDR1 is GTSNPN and CDR2 is SVGIG (reference sequence). Trimming stripped 1 base from V and 4 bases from J, with 11 bases between. This CDR3 spans 13 amino acids. This CDR3 reads CAWSGDRSYEQYF. The CDR3 DNA follows: TGTGCCTGGAGTGGCGACAGGTCTTACGAGCAGTACTTC.

V is TRBV2 and J is TRBJ2-1; TRBD2 might be the D (6 bases). CDR1 and CDR2 (germline): SNHLY, FYNNEI. Deletions cut 6 bases from V and 0 bases from J, with 15 bases between. The CDR3 runs 16 residues. CDR3 coding DNA: TGTGCCAGCAGACCTTACGCCGGGAGCTCCTACAATGAGCAGTTCTTC. Its translation is CASRPYAGSSYNEQFF.

J is TRBJ2-2 and V is TRBV5-1; D remains ambiguous. Germline CDR1 SGHRS, CDR2 YFSETQ. The germline V and J ends were trimmed by 6 bases and 0 bases, with 3 bases remaining between them. The CDR3 loop spans 12 amino acids. CDR3 in DNA: TGCGCCAGCAATACGAACACCGGGGAGCTGTTTTTT. It specifies CASNTNTGELFF. The full variable domain, completed using reference TRBV5-1 and TRBJ2-2, is KAGVTQTPRYLIKTRGQQVTLSCSPISGHRSVSWYQQTPGQGLQFLFEYFSETQRNKGNFPGRFSGRQFSNSRSEMNVSTLELGDSALYLCASNTNTGELFFGEGSRLTVL.

The chain combines TRBV4-2 with TRBJ1-6; no firm D call. Germline V CDR1 and CDR2: LGHNA, YNFKEQ. Between the trimmed V and J ends, which lost 4 bases and 4 bases, there was a span of 17 bases. The CDR3 is 17 residues long. The CDR3 DNA follows: TGTGCCAGCAGCCTCACCGCAGCCGGGTTTTATAATTCACCCCTCCACTTT. This translates into CASSLTAAGFYNSPLHF.

This clone was seen more than once but under ten times. The rearrangement joins TRBV6-4 to TRBJ2-2, with D perhaps matching TRBD2 (6 bases). The CDR3 sequence is 16 residues long. The ends were cut back, 6 bases at V and 0 bases at J, with 14 bases in the middle. Germline-derived CDR1 and CDR2 are MRHNA and SNTAGT. The CDR3 is CASSSSGRTNTGELFF. CDR3 coding DNA: TGTGCCAGCAGCTCCTCAGGGAGGACGAACACCGGGGAGCTGTTTTTT.

The chain links TRBV4-3 to TRBJ2-5; unclear D gene. This CDR3 has 15 residues. The V and J ends lost 0 bases and 2 bases respectively, with 10 bases between them. The germline gives CDR1 LGHNA, CDR2 YSLEER. In DNA form, the CDR3 reads TGCGCCAGCAGCCAAGACTGGCTTATTCAAGAGACCCAGTACTTC. This encodes CASSQDWLIQETQYF.

CDR3 protein: CASSESGPGDYEQYF. Here the CDR3 DNA reads TGTGCCAGCAGTGAATCGGGACCGGGGGATTACGAGCAGTACTTC. The V call is TRBV6-1, the J call TRBJ2-7; D is perhaps TRBD2 (6 bases). The CDR3 runs to 15 residues. V lost 2 bases and J 4 bases, leaving 15 bases between the germline ends. Per the germline V gene, CDR1 is MNHNS and CDR2 is SASEGT.

The chain links TRBV15 to TRBJ1-2, with D tentatively TRBD1 (5 bases). CDR3 length: 16 amino acids. Germline CDR1 and CDR2: LNHNV and YYDKDF (reference sequence). V was trimmed by 4 bases and J by 0 bases, leaving 15 bases between them. The CDR3 protein is CATSTIFGHTNYGYTF. The CDR3 nucleotides are TGTGCCACCAGCACAATTTTCGGACACACTAACTATGGCTACACCTTC. Full variable domain (rest looked up from reference TRBV15 and TRBJ1-2): DAMVIQNPRYQVTQFGKPVTLSCSQTLNHNVMYWYQQKSSQAPKLLFHYYDKDFNNEADTPDNFQSRRPNTSFCFLDIRSPGLGDTAMYLCATSTIFGHTNYGYTFGSGTRLTVV.